These 13 T cell receptor beta chains came from one sample sequenced in a study of blood T cell repertoires in COVID-19. Profiling relied on immunoSEQ multiplex PCR, and the TCRdb table lists in-frame clones only, not all of them. The table includes about 250,000 clones, roughly 90% detected once. The sample was peripheral blood. The receptors shown here come from a man under 40 with acute or convalescent COVID-19.

V gene TRBV4-2 combines with J gene TRBJ1-6; D may be TRBD1 (6 bases). In germline, CDR1 is LGHNA, CDR2 YNFKEQ. The CDR3 is 15 residues long. Trimming stripped 0 bases from V and 8 bases from J, with 11 bases between. CDR3 DNA sequence: TGTGCCAGCAGCCAAGAAACAGGGCTTGATTCACCCCTCCACTTT. Encoded protein: CASSQETGLDSPLHF.

This clone was found once. V usage is TRBV29-1 and J usage is TRBJ1-1; D remains unclear. Deletions cut 7 bases from V and 0 bases from J, with 15 bases between. The CDR3 has 14 amino acids. CDR1 is SQVTM and CDR2 is ANQGSEA in the germline V gene. In nucleotides, the CDR3 is TGCAGCGGGAAACACAGCTTTATGAACACTGAAGCTTTCTTT. Translated, it gives CSGKHSFMNTEAFF. The whole variable domain, remainder taken from reference TRBV29-1 and TRBJ1-1, is SAVISQKPSRDICQRGTSLTIQCQVDSQVTMMFWYRQQPGQSLTLIATANQGSEATYESGFVIDKFPISRPNLTFSTLTVSNMSPEDSSIYLCSGKHSFMNTEAFFGQGTRLTVV.

J is TRBJ2-3 and V is TRBV30; D call uncertain. With 0 bases removed from V and 5 bases from J, the gap between germline ends came to 3 bases. Per the germline V gene, CDR1 is GTSNPN and CDR2 is SVGIG (reference sequence). This CDR3 comprises 11 residues. The CDR3 sequence is CAWSVGDTQYF. The CDR3 coding sequence is TGTGCCTGGAGTGTCGGAGATACGCAGTATTTT.

The chain recombines TRBV29-1 with TRBJ1-2; D gene unclear. V lost 3 bases to trimming and J lost 7 bases, with 21 bases between them. The CDR3 is 15 residues long. Per the germline V gene, CDR1 is SQVTM and CDR2 is ANQGSEA. The CDR3 spells CSVETLLASYRGYTF. DNA for the CDR3: TGCAGCGTTGAGACCCTGTTAGCTTCCTACCGTGGCTACACCTTC.

The gene calls are TRBV29-1 and TRBJ1-5; D call uncertain. V dropped 5 bases and J dropped 0 bases, with 8 bases sitting between them. Germline CDR1 is SQVTM and CDR2 is ANQGSEA. The CDR3 loop spans 13 amino acids. CDR3 in DNA: TGCAGCGTTTCAGAAAATAGCAATCAGCCCCAGCATTTT. It encodes CSVSENSNQPQHF. The entire variable domain, with the rest obtained from reference TRBV29-1 and TRBJ1-5, is as follows: SAVISQKPSRDICQRGTSLTIQCQVDSQVTMMFWYRQQPGQSLTLIATANQGSEATYESGFVIDKFPISRPNLTFSTLTVSNMSPEDSSIYLCSVSENSNQPQHFGDGTRLSIL.

The chain uses TRBV28 and TRBJ1-2, with D possibly matching TRBD1 (5 bases). Germline V CDR1 and CDR2: MDHEN, SYDVKM. Trimming removed 10 bases from V and 8 bases from J, with 17 bases in between. This CDR3 comprises 12 residues. This CDR3 reads CATGGTLTGYTF. CDR3 in DNA: TGTGCCACGGGCGGGACCCTAACCGGCTACACCTTC.

This chain links TRBV30 with TRBJ1-6, with D tentatively TRBD1 (5 bases). Germline-derived CDR1 and CDR2 are GTSNPN and SVGIG (reference sequence). The CDR3 sequence is 14 residues long. The ends were cut back, 3 bases at V and 7 bases at J, with 13 bases in the middle. DNA for the CDR3: TGTGCCTGGAGCTCAGGGTTGGTGAATTCACCCCTCCACTTT. Translation: CAWSSGLVNSPLHF. The full variable domain, with the rest looked up from reference TRBV30 and TRBJ1-6, is SQTIHQWPATLVQPVGSPLSLECTVEGTSNPNLYWYRQAAGRGLQLLFYSVGIGQISSEVPQNLSASRPQDRQFILSSKKLLLSDSGFYLCAWSSGLVNSPLHFGNGTRLTVT.

The chain is built from TRBV5-1 and TRBJ2-3; 9 bases fit TRBD2. The V and J ends lost 5 bases and 0 bases, in that order; junction bases with no gene match: 7. Looked up from germline, CDR1 is SGHRS and CDR2 is YFSETQ. This CDR3 is 16 amino acids long. CDR3 coding DNA: TGCGCCAGCAGGCCCCCTGCGGGGGGGAGCACAGATACGCAGTATTTT. This encodes CASRPPAGGSTDTQYF.

The chain employs TRBV19 and TRBJ2-6; D not resolved. V was trimmed by 1 base and J by 4 bases, leaving 17 bases between them. The CDR3 covers 18 residues. The germline CDR1 and CDR2 sequences are LNHDA and SQIVND (reference sequence). This chain's CDR3 is CASSIGTAWVYGANVLTF. The CDR3 region has the DNA TGTGCCAGTAGTATAGGAACAGCATGGGTATACGGGGCCAACGTCCTGACTTTC.

The J gene is TRBJ1-1, the V gene TRBV25-1; 7 bases map to TRBD1. V shed 6 bases, J shed 6 bases, and the junction held 7 bases outside the gene matches. The CDR3 is 13 amino acids. Looked up from germline, CDR1 is MGHDK and CDR2 is SYGVNS. The CDR3 spells CASRKGTAAEAFF. The CDR3 nucleotides read TGTGCCAGCAGGAAGGGGACAGCGGCTGAAGCTTTCTTT.

This chain connects TRBV10-2 to TRBJ2-5; 8 positions agree with TRBD1. The length of the CDR3 is 13 residues. The germline V gene encodes CDR1 WSHSY and CDR2 SAAADI. Trimming cost V 5 bases and J 3 bases; bases outside gene matches: 2. The CDR3 nucleotides read TGCGCCAGCAGTAGGACAGGGAAAGAGACCCAGTACTTC. It is translated as CASSRTGKETQYF.

This clone was seen a few times. This rearrangement joins TRBV4-2 to TRBJ1-2; maybe TRBD1 (6 bases). Germline V gene sequence: CDR1 LGHNA, CDR2 YNFKEQ. CDR3 size: 16 residues. V was trimmed by 3 bases and J by 0 bases, leaving 14 bases between them. The CDR3 DNA sequence: TGTGCCAGCAGCCAGGAAAGCAGGGGTCCTAACTATGGCTACACCTTC. Translating it yields CASSQESRGPNYGYTF.

CDR3 region: CASSPGYTEAFF. The CDR3 region has the DNA TGTGCCAGTAGTCCCGGGTACACTGAAGCTTTCTTT. V is TRBV19 and J is TRBJ1-1; D call uncertain. The germline CDR1 and CDR2 sequences are LNHDA and SQIVND (reference sequence). Trimming stripped 5 bases from V and 3 bases from J, with 7 bases between. The CDR3 loop spans 12 amino acids.